What follows are 25 T cell receptor beta chains derived from one specimen sequenced in a study of T-cell reconstitution after alpha-beta-depleted transplantation in children. As it was prepared, the TCRbeta library received unique molecular identifiers. TCRdb re-called the PCR reads with MiXCR, one entry per CDR3 protein. The sample lists about 600,000 distinct CDR3 sequences; 23% were seen once. Sequencing was performed on PBMCs, mostly from graft donor cells, taken 360 days after TCRalphabeta/CD19-depleted stem cell transplant. The receptors stem from a boy under two years old who had a stem cell transplant for acute myeloid leukemia, so the T cells may come from the graft donor.

The chain employs TRBV20-1 and TRBJ2-5; the D gene could be TRBD1 or TRBD2 (5 bases each). The CDR3 totals 14 residues. The V end was cut by 3 bases, the J end by 5 bases, with 16 bases between. Per germline, CDR1 DFQATT and CDR2 SNEGSKA (reference sequence). The CDR3 DNA follows: TGCAGTGCTAGCATTTTTTACGGGGCGGAGACCCAGTACTTC. This translates into CSASIFYGAETQYF.

This clonotype was seen many times. V and J are TRBV7-2 and TRBJ2-2; a possible D gene is TRBD1 (6 bases). The CDR3 totals 16 residues. Trimming left V 4 bases short and J 7 bases short, with 19 bases between. Looked up from germline, CDR1 is SGHTA and CDR2 is FQGNSA. CDR3 sequence (DNA): TGTGCCAGCAGCTCTAGCAGGGGAAGCTATCTCGGGGAGCTGTTTTTT. It yields the protein CASSSSRGSYLGELFF.

There are many counts of this clonotype. J is TRBJ2-3 and V is TRBV12-3 or TRBV12-4, with no clear D. This CDR3 spans 11 amino acids. With 1 base removed from V and 6 bases from J, the gap between germline ends came to 2 bases. The CDR3: CASSLEDTQYF. The CDR3 DNA reads TGTGCCAGCAGTTTAGAGGATACGCAGTATTTT.

Turning to this clonotype: This could be a read error, since a much larger clone is one nucleotide away. V is TRBV20-1 and J is TRBJ2-7; 9 bases line up with TRBD2. There are 15 residues in the CDR3. From germline, CDR1 is DFQATT and CDR2 SNEGSKA (reference sequence). The DNA of the CDR3 is TGCAGTGCAAGACTCCTTAGCGGGGGATCCTACCAGCAGTACTTC. Its protein is CSARLLSGGSYQQYF.

The sample holds a few counts of this clonotype. The chain has TRBV20-1 and TRBJ2-3, with TRBD2 identical over 10 bases. V shed 6 bases, J shed 0 bases, and the junction held 3 bases outside the gene matches. Germline values: CDR1 DFQATT, CDR2 SNEGSKA (reference sequence). CDR3 length: 14 residues. Here the CDR3 DNA reads TGCAGTGCACTAGCGGGGAGGAGCACAGATACGCAGTATTTT. Residues: CSALAGRSTDTQYF.

This chain joins TRBV7-9 and TRBJ2-3; D is unresolved. Germline CDR1 reads SEHNR; CDR2 reads FQNEAQ (reference sequence). The V end was cut by 1 base, the J end by 4 bases, with 9 bases between. The CDR3 extends over 14 amino acids. CDR3 coding DNA: TGTGCCAGCAGCTTAGAAGACTTAGCAGATACGCAGTATTTT. This gives the protein CASSLEDLADTQYF.

The sample holds many counts of this clonotype. The chain carries TRBV20-1 and TRBJ1-1; 12 nucleotides align to TRBD1. V lost 4 bases, J lost 7 bases, and 4 bases stayed unmatched. Germline V gene lookup returns CDR1 DFQATT and CDR2 SNEGSKA (reference sequence). The CDR3 contains 13 residues. The CDR3 DNA is TGCAGTGCTACCCGGGACAGGGGGCTTGAAGCTTTCTTT. It encodes CSATRDRGLEAFF.

This clonotype occurred many times. The chain links TRBV3-1 to TRBJ2-7; no definite D call. This CDR3 is 12 amino acids long. V lost 1 base to trimming and J lost 4 bases, with 5 bases between them. Germline V gene data show CDR1 as LGHDT and CDR2 as YNNKEL (reference sequence). As DNA, the CDR3 is TGTGCCAGCAGCCAAGGGGGATACGAGCAGTACGTC. Translation gives CASSQGGYEQYV.

This clonotype was recorded a few times. The chain is built from TRBV12-3 or TRBV12-4 and TRBJ1-1; D gene uncertain. V gave up 3 bases and J gave up 1 base, with 9 bases separating them. CDR3 length: 14 amino acids. The CDR3 loop is CASSFQSSNTEAFF. In DNA, the CDR3 is TGTGCCAGCAGTTTCCAGTCTTCGAACACTGAAGCTTTCTTT.

This chain links TRBV6-5 with TRBJ2-1, with D hard to call. V dropped 2 bases and J dropped 5 bases, with 10 bases sitting between them. Per germline, CDR1 MNHEY and CDR2 SVGAGI. The CDR3 spans 14 residues. The CDR3 sequence is CASSYAAVDNEQFF. CDR3 nucleotide sequence: TGTGCCAGCAGTTACGCGGCGGTCGACAATGAGCAGTTCTTC.

Ten or more counts support this clonotype. The gene calls are TRBV12-3 or TRBV12-4 and TRBJ1-6; D may be TRBD1 (6 bases). With 3 bases removed from V and 7 bases from J, the gap between germline ends came to 10 bases. The CDR3 has 14 amino acids. This CDR3 reads CASSLWTENSPLHF. The CDR3 nucleotides are TGTGCCAGCAGTTTGTGGACAGAAAATTCACCCCTCCACTTT.

The chain couples TRBV25-1 to TRBJ2-5, with D tentatively TRBD1 (5 bases). This CDR3 comprises 15 residues. Germline V gene lookup returns CDR1 MGHDK and CDR2 SYGVNS. V shed 4 bases and J shed 5 bases, with 17 bases lying between them. CDR3 DNA sequence: TGTGCCAGCAGTGGTCCTCCGGCACCAGGGGAGACCCAGTACTTC. Protein sequence: CASSGPPAPGETQYF.

The sample holds many counts of this clonotype. This chain connects TRBV20-1 to TRBJ2-1; TRBD2 matches at 7 bases. The CDR3 covers 14 residues. Germline CDR1 and CDR2: DFQATT and SNEGSKA (reference sequence). Trimming at V came to 0 bases and at J to 6 bases, leaving 5 bases not matched to a gene. CDR3 in amino acids: CSARDLPGGNEQFF. DNA of the CDR3: TGCAGTGCTAGAGATCTGCCGGGGGGCAATGAGCAGTTCTTC.

V and J are TRBV7-6 and TRBJ2-7, with TRBD2 matching 7 bases. Unmatched junction bases numbered 4, after V lost 5 bases and J lost 3 bases. Germline V lookup: CDR1 SGHVS, CDR2 FNYEAQ. The CDR3 sequence is 13 residues long. The CDR3 nucleotides are TGTGCCAGCAGCGCCGGGGGGTACTACGAGCAGTACGTC. Its translation is CASSAGGYYEQYV.

This clonotype was picked up many times. This chain's CDR3 is CASSEKGDQAYEQYF. The CDR3 DNA sequence: TGTGCCAGCAGTGAAAAGGGGGACCAAGCCTACGAGCAGTACTTC. The chain uses TRBV25-1 and TRBJ2-7; a weak D match, TRBD1 (6 bases). The CDR3 contains 15 residues. Trimming cost V 2 bases and J 2 bases, with 13 bases left between them. The germline V gene has CDR1 MGHDK and CDR2 SYGVNS.

V and J are TRBV7-9 and TRBJ2-1; TRBD1 matches at 7 bases. This CDR3 spans 14 amino acids. J gave up 7 bases and V 4 bases, and 7 bases lay outside the gene matches. The V gene's germline CDR1 is SEHNR and CDR2 FQNEAQ (reference sequence). The CDR3 loop reads CASSWPDRDNEQFF. CDR3 nucleotides: TGTGCCAGCAGCTGGCCCGACAGGGATAATGAGCAGTTCTTC.

This clonotype showed up many times. The DNA for the CDR3 is TGCAGCGTTGAAATCCGGGAGGGGAAATACGAGCAGTACTTC. Its translation: CSVEIREGKYEQYF. V and J are TRBV29-1 and TRBJ2-7; 8 bases map to TRBD2. The junction had 7 bases not matched to a gene; V was cut back by 2 bases and J by 4 bases. The CDR3 is made up of 14 amino acids. Per germline, CDR1 SQVTM and CDR2 ANQGSEA.

This clonotype was found many times. The chain combines TRBV7-3 with TRBJ2-2, with no clear D. V was pared by 5 bases and J by 6 bases, with 10 bases between. The germline gives CDR1 SGHTA, CDR2 FQGTGA. This CDR3 is built from 13 residues. The CDR3 here is CASSDPPAGELFF. CDR3 in DNA: TGTGCCAGCAGCGACCCTCCCGCCGGGGAGCTGTTTTTT.

The CDR3 DNA reads as TGTGCCACCAGCACGACAGCCACCGGGGAGCTGTTTTTT. Translating gives CATSTTATGELFF. The chain joins TRBV15 to TRBJ2-2, with D maybe TRBD1 (5 bases). The CDR3 extends over 13 amino acids. Germline V gene lookup returns CDR1 LNHNV and CDR2 YYDKDF (reference sequence). V gave up 4 bases and J gave up 4 bases, with 7 bases separating them.

The chain combines TRBV20-1 with TRBJ2-6; D is undetermined. V was cut by 5 bases and J by 0 bases, with 8 bases left in between. This CDR3 spans 14 amino acids. In germline, CDR1 is DFQATT, CDR2 SNEGSKA (reference sequence). The CDR3 bases are TGCAGTGCTCCCGAACGCTCTGGGGCCAACGTCCTGACTTTC. Its translation: CSAPERSGANVLTF.

Turning to this clonotype: Sequence at one end of the junction differs from germline and may be a read error. The chain couples TRBV30 to TRBJ2-2; the D is unclear. Germline values: CDR1 GTSNPN, CDR2 SVGIG (reference sequence). The CDR3 runs to 14 residues. This CDR3 reads CAWSVGRNIGELFF. CDR3 nucleotide sequence: TGTGCCTGGAGTGTAGGAAGGAACATCGGGGAGCTGTTTTTT.

This clonotype was counted many times. V gene TRBV5-5 combines with J gene TRBJ2-7, with D tentatively TRBD2 (6 bases). The germline gives CDR1 SGHKS, CDR2 YYEKEE (reference sequence). CDR3 length: 14 residues. Trimming stripped 0 bases from V and 4 bases from J, with 11 bases between. CDR3 coding DNA: TGTGCCAGCAGCTTGGGCGGGACTCTATACGAGCAGTACGTC. Translated, it gives CASSLGGTLYEQYV.

The rearrangement uses TRBV27 and TRBJ2-7, with D hard to call. Per the germline V gene, CDR1 is MNHEY and CDR2 is SMNVEV (reference sequence). There are 13 residues in the CDR3. Trimming removed 6 bases from V and 0 bases from J, with 9 bases in between. CDR3 in DNA: TGTGCCAGCAGCTCCAGGTACTCCTACGAGCAGTACGTC. Protein product: CASSSRYSYEQYV.

This clonotype was recorded many times. The chain recombines TRBV5-6 with TRBJ2-5; unclear D gene. The CDR3 consists of 13 residues. From germline, CDR1 is SGHDT and CDR2 YYEEEE. Between the trimmed V and J ends, which lost 1 base and 2 bases, there was a span of 6 bases. The CDR3 bases are TGTGCCAGCAGCTTGTTCAATCAAGAGACCCAGTACTTC. This gives the protein CASSLFNQETQYF.

The chain carries TRBV20-1 and TRBJ2-7; perhaps D is TRBD1 or TRBD2 (6 bases each). This CDR3 has 12 residues. Trimming shortened V by 4 bases and J by 4 bases, and 11 bases separated the two germline ends. Germline loops: CDR1 DFQATT, CDR2 SNEGSKA (reference sequence). CDR3 in DNA: TGCAGTGCTATCCGAGGGGGGTACGAGCAGTACTTC. This translates into CSAIRGGYEQYF.